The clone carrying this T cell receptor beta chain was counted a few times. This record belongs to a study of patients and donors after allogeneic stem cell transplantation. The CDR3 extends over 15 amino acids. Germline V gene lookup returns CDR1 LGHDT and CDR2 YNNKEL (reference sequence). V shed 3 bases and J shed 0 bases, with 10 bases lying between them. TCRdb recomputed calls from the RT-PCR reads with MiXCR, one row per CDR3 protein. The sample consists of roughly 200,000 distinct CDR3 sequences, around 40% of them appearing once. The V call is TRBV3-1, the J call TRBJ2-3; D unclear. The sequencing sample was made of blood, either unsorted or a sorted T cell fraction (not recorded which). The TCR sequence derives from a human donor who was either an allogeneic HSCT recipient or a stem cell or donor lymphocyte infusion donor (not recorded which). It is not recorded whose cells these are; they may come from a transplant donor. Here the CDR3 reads CASSHGAMSTDTQYF. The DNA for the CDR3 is TGTGCCAGCAGCCACGGCGCGATGAGCACAGATACGCAGTATTTT.